The 22 T cell receptor beta chains in this list originate from one sample, sequenced in a study of vaccination effects on CD4 cells after COVID-19. This table comes from immunoSEQ multiplex PCR, and its TCRdb copy is limited to in-frame clones, with some not included. The table shows tens of thousands of clones, with just under 80% occurring only once. For these TCRs, the target antigens are not known. Expansion with viral peptide pools was applied to antigen-specific CD4+ T cells by the ViraFEST assay prior to sequencing. Culturing for nine to ten days preceded CD4+ T cell isolation. Having tested negative for nucleocapsid antibodies, the vaccine recipients showed no prior SARS-CoV-2 infection. This sample comprised CD4+ T cells from PBMCs cultured with HCoV-OC43 spike peptides, obtained before COVID-19 vaccination. Subset described: HCoV-OC43 spike overlapping peptide pool stimulation. These receptors were obtained from a human donor who received a COVID-19 vaccine.

This chain uses TRBV24-1 with TRBJ2-3; D is perhaps TRBD2 (7 bases). This CDR3 has 15 residues. Germline CDR1 and CDR2: KGHDR and SFDVKD. V was trimmed by 7 bases and J by 2 bases, leaving 15 bases between them. The CDR3 DNA reads TGTGCCACCAGCCTCGGGGGGCAGGTCACAGATACGCAGTATTTT. Amino acids: CATSLGGQVTDTQYF.

The rearrangement links TRBV6-6 to TRBJ2-7, with D tentatively TRBD1 (7 bases). V lost 10 bases and J lost 5, with 12 bases in between. CDR3 length: 11 amino acids. Germline V lookup: CDR1 MNHNY, CDR2 SVGAGI (reference sequence). CDR3 DNA sequence: TGTGCCATCTCCAGGGGGGACGAGCAGTACGTC. Amino acid sequence: CAISRGDEQYV.

In its sample, this clone was seen once. A junction boundary mismatches the germline segment, possibly from a read error. V is TRBV18 and J is TRBJ1-5; 11 bases line up with TRBD1. CDR1 is KGHSH, CDR2 LQKENI, per germline. The CDR3 contains 15 residues. For the CDR3, the DNA is TGTGCCAGCTCACCAATAGAGACAGGACAGGGGGCGCTATTTTTT. Translated: CASSPIETGQGALFF.

The rearrangement joins TRBV2 to TRBJ1-2; no clear D gene. Germline CDR1 reads SNHLY; CDR2 reads FYNNEI. Trimming shortened V by 4 bases and J by 7 bases, and 16 bases separated the two germline ends. The CDR3 runs 14 residues. The CDR3 protein is CASSGTGIRSGYTF. The CDR3 DNA sequence: TGTGCCAGCAGTGGAACCGGGATTCGGAGTGGCTACACCTTC.

The J gene is TRBJ1-5, the V gene TRBV18; weak D call: TRBD1 (6 bases). Between the trimmed V and J ends, which lost 6 bases and 7 bases, there was a span of 28 bases. The CDR3 spans 18 residues. CDR1 and CDR2 (germline): KGHSH, LQKENI. CDR3 amino acids: CASSSQGRGEGSAQPQHF. CDR3 bases: TGTGCCAGCTCCTCTCAAGGCAGGGGTGAAGGCAGTGCCCAGCCCCAGCATTTT.

This chain uses TRBV24-1 with TRBJ2-5, with D perhaps matching TRBD1 (6 bases). V gave up 4 bases and J gave up 6 bases, with 20 bases separating them. Germline V gene sequence: CDR1 KGHDR, CDR2 SFDVKD. CDR3 length: 16 amino acids. The CDR3 sequence is CATSDPSETGLKTQYF. Written as DNA, the CDR3 is TGTGCCACCAGTGACCCCAGCGAGACAGGTTTGAAGACCCAGTACTTC.

The V and J genes are TRBV24-1 and TRBJ1-5, with D perhaps matching TRBD1 (6 bases). The CDR3 runs 17 residues. The germline gives CDR1 KGHDR, CDR2 SFDVKD. V shed 1 base and J shed 0 bases, with 12 bases lying between them. CDR3 sequence: CATSDFSNRVSNQPQHF. As DNA, the CDR3 is TGTGCCACCAGTGATTTCTCTAACAGGGTTAGCAATCAGCCCCAGCATTTT.

This sequence joins TRBV6-1 and TRBJ2-3; 8 bases fit TRBD1. In germline, CDR1 is MNHNS, CDR2 SASEGT. The CDR3 length is 14 residues. V shed 3 bases, J shed 3 bases, and the junction held 2 bases outside the gene matches. CDR3 nucleotide sequence: TGTGCCAGCAGTGACAGGGGGCGAACAGATACGCAGTATTTT. Translating gives CASSDRGRTDTQYF.

J is TRBJ2-5 and V is TRBV2; D is unclear. This CDR3 comprises 11 residues. The germline gives CDR1 SNHLY, CDR2 FYNNEI. Trimming removed 6 bases from V and 1 base from J, with 3 bases in between. In DNA, the CDR3 is TGTGCCAGCAGGAGCCAAGAGACCCAGTACTTC. It is translated as CASRSQETQYF.

The chain couples TRBV4-3 to TRBJ1-2; D is unresolved. V lost 0 bases and J lost 5, with 10 bases in between. CDR3 length: 14 residues. Per the germline V gene, CDR1 is LGHNA and CDR2 is YSLEER. CDR3 protein: CASSQEFRQYGYTF. The CDR3 DNA follows: TGCGCCAGCAGCCAAGAGTTCCGTCAATATGGCTACACCTTC.

The gene calls are TRBV4-2 and TRBJ2-3; D may be TRBD2 (6 bases). This CDR3 is 17 amino acids long. With 4 bases removed from V and 2 bases from J, the gap between germline ends came to 19 bases. Germline loops: CDR1 LGHNA, CDR2 YNFKEQ. The CDR3 DNA reads TGTGCCAGCAGCCCGACCCATAGCGGAGACTACACAGATACGCAGTATTTT. Translated: CASSPTHSGDYTDTQYF.

This chain connects TRBV28 to TRBJ1-5; no clear D gene. Germline assignment: CDR1 MDHEN and CDR2 SYDVKM. Trimming pared 8 bases from V and 6 bases from J, leaving 11 bases between. This CDR3 region has 12 residues. The CDR3 DNA sequence: TGTGCCAGCCTAACCCCCCCTCAGCCCCAGCATTTT. The encoded protein is CASLTPPQPQHF.

This clone appeared a few times. V usage is TRBV30 and J usage is TRBJ2-7; D remains unclear. CDR1 GTSNPN and CDR2 SVGIG come from the germline V gene (reference sequence). The CDR3 spans 12 residues. The V end lost 2 bases, the J end lost 6 bases, and 11 bases lay between the germline ends. The CDR3 is CAWSLGYGEQYV. As DNA, the CDR3 is TGTGCCTGGAGTTTAGGGTACGGCGAGCAGTACGTC.

The chain links TRBV5-6 to TRBJ1-1; no reliable D call. Germline CDR1 SGHDT, CDR2 YYEEEE. Trimming stripped 5 bases from V and 2 bases from J, with 13 bases between. The CDR3 contains 14 residues. Here the CDR3 DNA reads TGTGCCAGCAGTCGACGGCGGAACAACACTGAAGCTTTCTTT. Translation gives CASSRRRNNTEAFF.

The gene calls are TRBV6-5 and TRBJ2-2; no clear D. Germline CDR1 reads MNHEY; CDR2 reads SVGAGI. V lost 10 bases and J lost 8, with 17 bases in between. This CDR3 has 13 residues. DNA of the CDR3: TGTGCCACAATGGATCGTAGCCGGGGGGAGCTGTTTTTT. It is translated as CATMDRSRGELFF.

This rearrangement joins TRBV6-5 to TRBJ1-2; tentatively, D is TRBD1 (6 bases). V gave up 5 bases and J gave up 6 bases, with 13 bases separating them. The V gene's germline CDR1 is MNHEY and CDR2 SVGAGI. The length of the CDR3 is 13 residues. CDR3 bases: TGTGCCAGCAGTCAGAACAGGGTTGATGGCTACACCTTC. The encoded protein is CASSQNRVDGYTF.

V usage is TRBV6-5 and J usage is TRBJ2-7; maybe TRBD2 (6 bases). V shed 6 bases and J shed 3 bases, with 15 bases lying between them. The CDR3 contains 14 residues. CDR1 MNHEY and CDR2 SVGAGI come from the germline V gene. The CDR3 here is CASRRTGTHYEQYV. The CDR3 DNA reads TGTGCCAGCAGGCGCACCGGGACTCACTACGAGCAGTACGTC.

This chain connects TRBV28 to TRBJ1-4, with 8 bases matching TRBD1. The V gene end was trimmed by 5 bases and the J gene end by 7 bases; junction bases not matched to a gene: 6. This CDR3 comprises 14 residues. CDR1 and CDR2 (germline): MDHEN, SYDVKM. The CDR3 reads CASSPGQAGEKLFF. In nucleotides, the CDR3 is TGTGCCAGCAGTCCGGGACAGGCGGGTGAAAAACTGTTTTTT.

The chain employs TRBV24-1 and TRBJ2-3; 7 positions agree with TRBD1. From germline, CDR1 is KGHDR and CDR2 SFDVKD. V trimming: 3 bases; J trimming: 3 bases; junction bases outside the gene matches: 5. CDR3 length: 15 amino acids. The CDR3 nucleotides read TGTGCCACCAGTGATGCGAACAGGGGTACAGATACGCAGTATTTT. This codes for CATSDANRGTDTQYF.

This clone was observed a few times. The chain combines TRBV18 with TRBJ1-2; no firm D call. CDR1 and CDR2 from the germline V gene are KGHSH and LQKENI. Trimming pared 0 bases from V and 2 bases from J, leaving 10 bases between. The length of the CDR3 is 15 residues. CDR3 in amino acids: CASSPPERPNYGYTF. DNA of the CDR3: TGTGCCAGCTCACCACCGGAAAGACCGAACTATGGCTACACCTTC.

In this sample, this clone turned up a few times. The chain couples TRBV24-1 to TRBJ1-2; a possible D gene is TRBD1 (5 bases). Trimming cost V 4 bases and J 4 bases, with 9 bases left between them. The CDR3 contains 13 residues. The germline gives CDR1 KGHDR, CDR2 SFDVKD. CDR3 nucleotide sequence: TGTGCCACCAGTGAGACTCAGGGCTATGGCTACACCTTC. This gives the protein CATSETQGYGYTF.

The chain couples TRBV19 to TRBJ2-4; 9 bases map to TRBD1. This CDR3 contains 16 residues. The germline CDR1 and CDR2 sequences are LNHDA and SQIVND (reference sequence). V was pared by 1 base and J by 4 bases, with 5 bases of the junction left unmatched. CDR3 in DNA: TGTGCCAGTAGTATAGGTACAGGGGGCTCAAAAAACATTCAGTACTTC. Its protein is CASSIGTGGSKNIQYF. The full variable domain, its missing parts supplied by reference TRBV19 and TRBJ2-4, is DGGITQSPKYLFRKEGQNVTLSCEQNLNHDAMYWYRQDPGQGLRLIYYSQIVNDFQKGDIAEGYSVSREKKESFPLTVTSAQKNPTAFYLCASSIGTGGSKNIQYFGAGTRLSVL.